These T cell receptor beta chains were read from a single sample in a study of shared clonotypes between healthy human individuals. Libraries were prepared by immunoSEQ multiplex PCR; TCRdb keeps only in-frame clonotypes and omits some of them. The sample has millions of clones; about 95% are singletons. Sequenced: naive CD8+ T cells sorted from blood. The receptors here all came from a man aged 18 to 30 in good health. CDR3s include the opening cysteine and the closing phenylalanine or tryptophan. The D gene is left open where the match is weak. Rows may omit the clone size; those that give it use once, few, many or a size class.

V	size	J	D	DNA	CDR3
TRBV6-1	.	TRBJ2-7	.	TGTGCCAGCAGTGAATTTAGGGGGGACGAGCAGTACTTC	CASSEFRGDEQYF
TRBV9	.	TRBJ1-2	.	TGTGCCAGCAGCGTCGGCCCAGCTAACTATGGCTACACCTTC	CASSVGPANYGYTF
TRBV2	few	TRBJ2-7	.	TGTGCCAGCAGTGACACGGGGCCCCAGTTCTACGAGCAGTACTTC	CASSDTGPQFYEQYF
TRBV7-2	.	TRBJ2-7	TRBD1	TGTGCCAGCAGCTGGGACAGGATCGCTCCCGAGCAGTACTTC	CASSWDRIAPEQYF
TRBV28	.	TRBJ1-1	.	TGTGCCAGCAGCTACCTAACCTCGACGTCCACTGAAGCTTTCTTT	CASSYLTSTSTEAFF
TRBV18	.	TRBJ2-3	TRBD2	TGTGCCAGCTCACCGCTTCTTAGCGGGAGCACAGATACGCAGTATTTT	CASSPLLSGSTDTQYF
TRBV2	.	TRBJ2-1	.	TGTGCCAGCCTGGACACCTACAATGAGCAGTTCTTC	CASLDTYNEQFF
TRBV11-2	.	TRBJ1-5	.	TGTGCCAGCAGCACAGTTTGGACGGGCCGCAATCAGCCCCAGCATTTT	CASSTVWTGRNQPQHF
TRBV7-6	.	TRBJ2-3	TRBD2	TGTGCCAGCAGCGGACCTGCGGGGGGGAGCACAGATACGCAGTATTTT	CASSGPAGGSTDTQYF
TRBV5-1	.	TRBJ2-5	.	TGCGCCAGCAGCAATTGGCAGGGGATACAAGAGACCCAGTACTTC	CASSNWQGIQETQYF
TRBV6-1	.	TRBJ2-6	TRBD1	TGTGCCAGCAGTGACCATCCGACAGGGTTCTCTGGGGCCAACGTCCTGACTTTC	CASSDHPTGFSGANVLTF
TRBV27	.	TRBJ2-7	.	TGTGCCAGCAGCACCGGGACCGGAGCCTACGAGCAGTACTTC	CASSTGTGAYEQYF
TRBV5-6	.	TRBJ2-7	.	TGTGCCAGCAGCCAAGGGACCTTAGAGGGGTACTTC	CASSQGTLEGYF
TRBV15	.	TRBJ1-5	.	TGTGCCACCAGCGGACTTACGACAGAGACTAATAGCAATCAGCCCCAGCATTTT	CATSGLTTETNSNQPQHF
TRBV9	.	TRBJ2-7	.	TGTGCCAGCAGCGTAGGACCAGAGGATTACGAGCAGTACTTC	CASSVGPEDYEQYF
TRBV19	.	TRBJ1-2	.	TGTGCCAGTAGTCACTACAGCGACCACTTCAAAGAAGATGGCTACACCTTC	CASSHYSDHFKEDGYTF
TRBV6-5	.	TRBJ2-2	.	TGTGCCAGCAGCGATATAGCCGGGGAGCTGTTTTTT	CASSDIAGELFF
TRBV10-3	once	TRBJ2-7	TRBD1	TGTGCCATCAGTGTGACAGGGCCAAGAGGCGAGCAGTACTTC	CAISVTGPRGEQYF
TRBV7-9	.	TRBJ1-5	.	TGTGCCAGCAGCGTGGGAGAGGAAGGGGATCAGCCCCAGCATTTT	CASSVGEEGDQPQHF
TRBV9	.	TRBJ1-3	.	TGTGCCAGCAGCGTAGTAGGGACACTTGGAAACACCATATATTTT	CASSVVGTLGNTIYF
TRBV19	.	TRBJ2-5	.	TGTGCCGCGGGAAGGGAAAACCAAGAGACCCAGTACTTC	CAAGRENQETQYF
TRBV4-1	.	TRBJ1-1	.	TGCGCCAGCAGCCAGACCGCAGGGACGGACACTGAAGCTTTCTTT	CASSQTAGTDTEAFF
TRBV27	.	TRBJ2-7	.	TGTGCCAGCAGTCGACAGGACCAACCCTACGAGCAGTACTTC	CASSRQDQPYEQYF
TRBV13	.	TRBJ2-6	.	TGTGCCAGCAGCCCAGGTCCCACAGGGTCTGGGGCCAACGTCCTGACTTTC	CASSPGPTGSGANVLTF
TRBV28	once	TRBJ2-7	.	TGTGCCATCTCGGCGCAGGGAGAAGCCTACGAGCAGTACTTC	CAISAQGEAYEQYF
TRBV25-1	.	TRBJ1-1	.	TGTGCCAGCATGGCAGGGAGGAACACTGAAGCTTTCTTT	CASMAGRNTEAFF
TRBV7-8	.	TRBJ2-1	.	TGTGCCAGCAGCTTAACGTTAAATGAGCAGTTCTTC	CASSLTLNEQFF
TRBV6-5	.	TRBJ1-2	TRBD1	TGTGCCAGCAGTTTTGGGACAGGGAACTATGGCTACACCTTC	CASSFGTGNYGYTF
TRBV5-4	.	TRBJ1-1	.	TGTGCCAGCAGCTTGAGTGGGGACGGCACTGAAGCTTTCTTT	CASSLSGDGTEAFF
TRBV5-1	once	TRBJ2-1	TRBD2	TGCGCCAGCAGCTTGTTCTCGCTAGCGGGAGACAATGAGCAGTTCTTC	CASSLFSLAGDNEQFF
TRBV5-1	.	TRBJ2-7	.	TGCGCCAGCAGCGGGGACGGAGCCTACGAGCAGTACTTC	CASSGDGAYEQYF
TRBV5-1	once	TRBJ2-7	.	TGCGCCAGCAGCTTGTTCGGGGGAACCTACGAGCAGTACTTC	CASSLFGGTYEQYF
TRBV6-5	.	TRBJ1-5	.	TGTGCCAGCAGTCCGACAGGACCCAATCAGCCCCAGCATTTT	CASSPTGPNQPQHF
TRBV2	.	TRBJ2-7	.	TGTGCCAGCAGTGTTGGTCGCTCCTACGAGCAGTACTTC	CASSVGRSYEQYF
TRBV5-1	.	TRBJ1-1	TRBD1	TGCGCCAGCACCAGGGGACAGGGGACTAACACTGAAGCTTTCTTT	CASTRGQGTNTEAFF
TRBV29-1	.	TRBJ2-7	TRBD2	TGCAGCGTTGGCAGGGCTAGCGGGGTCTACGAGCAGTACTTC	CSVGRASGVYEQYF
TRBV7-8	.	TRBJ2-3	.	TGTGCCAGCAGCTTACCATACCTAGGTGGCGGCACAGATACGCAGTATTTT	CASSLPYLGGGTDTQYF
TRBV18	.	TRBJ1-2	TRBD1	TGTGCCAGCTCACTATCAGGGGGCGGAGAAGGCTACACCTTC	CASSLSGGGEGYTF
TRBV4-3	.	TRBJ2-3	.	TGCGCCAGCAGCCAACTCCGGGCAGATAATACGCAGTATTTT	CASSQLRADNTQYF
TRBV15	.	TRBJ1-1	.	TGTGCCACCAGCAGAGTGGCAGGGTCCCGCGTGAACACTGAAGCTTTCTTT	CATSRVAGSRVNTEAFF
TRBV27	.	TRBJ1-1	.	TGTGCCAGCTGGGTAGTGGGCACTGAAGCTTTCTTT	CASWVVGTEAFF
TRBV10-1	.	TRBJ1-6	TRBD1	TGCGCCAGCAGTGAGTATCTAGACAGGGTAGGATCACCCCTCCACTTT	CASSEYLDRVGSPLHF
TRBV5-1	.	TRBJ1-5	.	TGCGCCAGCTCCATTGGGAGGGGGGAACGGAACAATCAGCCCCAGCATTTT	CASSIGRGERNNQPQHF
TRBV9	.	TRBJ2-6	.	TGTGCCAGCAGCGTAGATGGACTCTCTGGGGCCAACGTCCTGACTTTC	CASSVDGLSGANVLTF
TRBV19	.	TRBJ2-7	.	TGTGCCAGTAGTATAGGGGACTCCACCTACGAGCAGTACTTC	CASSIGDSTYEQYF